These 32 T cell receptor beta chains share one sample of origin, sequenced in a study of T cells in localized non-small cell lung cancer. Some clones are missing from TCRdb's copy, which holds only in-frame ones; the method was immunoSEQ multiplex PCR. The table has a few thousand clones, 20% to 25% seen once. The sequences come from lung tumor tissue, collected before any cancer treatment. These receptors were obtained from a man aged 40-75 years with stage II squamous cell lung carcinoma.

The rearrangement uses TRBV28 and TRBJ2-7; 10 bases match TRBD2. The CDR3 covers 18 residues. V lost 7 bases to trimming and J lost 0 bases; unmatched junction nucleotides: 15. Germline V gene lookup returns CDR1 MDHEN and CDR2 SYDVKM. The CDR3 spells CASKKGAASGRGSYEQYF. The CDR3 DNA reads TGTGCCAGCAAAAAGGGGGCAGCCAGCGGGAGGGGCTCCTACGAGCAGTACTTC.

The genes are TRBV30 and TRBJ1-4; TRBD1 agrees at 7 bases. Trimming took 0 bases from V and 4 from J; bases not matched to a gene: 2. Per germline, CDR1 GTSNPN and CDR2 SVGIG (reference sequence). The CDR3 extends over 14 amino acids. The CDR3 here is CAWSVQGVNEKLFF. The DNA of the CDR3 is TGTGCCTGGAGTGTTCAGGGGGTTAATGAAAAACTGTTTTTT.

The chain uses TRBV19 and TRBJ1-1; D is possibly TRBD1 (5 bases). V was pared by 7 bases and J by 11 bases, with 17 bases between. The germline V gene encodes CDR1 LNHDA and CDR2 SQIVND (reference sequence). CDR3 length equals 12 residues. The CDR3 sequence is CASTHRGGKAFF. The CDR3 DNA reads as TGTGCCAGTACCCATCGGGGGGGTAAGGCTTTCTTT.

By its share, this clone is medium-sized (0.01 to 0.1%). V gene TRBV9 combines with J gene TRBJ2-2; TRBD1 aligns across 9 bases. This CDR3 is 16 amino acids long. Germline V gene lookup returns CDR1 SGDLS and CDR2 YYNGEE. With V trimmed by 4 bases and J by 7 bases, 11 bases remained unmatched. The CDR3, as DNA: TGTGCCAGCAGCCCAGCCGGGACAGGGTGGAACGGGGAGCTGTTTTTT. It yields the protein CASSPAGTGWNGELFF.

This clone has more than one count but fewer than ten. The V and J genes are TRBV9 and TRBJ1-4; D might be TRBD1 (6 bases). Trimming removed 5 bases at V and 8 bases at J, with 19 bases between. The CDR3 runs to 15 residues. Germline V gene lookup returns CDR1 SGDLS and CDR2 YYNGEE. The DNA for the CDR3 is TGTGCCAGCAGTGCGATCACAGGGATGGGGGAAAAACTGTTTTTT. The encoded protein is CASSAITGMGEKLFF.

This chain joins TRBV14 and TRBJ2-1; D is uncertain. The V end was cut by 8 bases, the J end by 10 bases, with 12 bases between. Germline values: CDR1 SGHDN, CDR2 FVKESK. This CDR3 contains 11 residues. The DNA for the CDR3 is TGTGCCAGCTCACCAATGGGGGAGCAGTTCTTC. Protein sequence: CASSPMGEQFF.

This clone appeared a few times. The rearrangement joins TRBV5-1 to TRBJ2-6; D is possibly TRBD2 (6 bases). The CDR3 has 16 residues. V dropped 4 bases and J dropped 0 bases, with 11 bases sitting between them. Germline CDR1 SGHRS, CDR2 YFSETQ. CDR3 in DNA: TGCGCCAGCAGCCAAGTGGGGGGCTCTGGGGCCAACGTCCTGACTTTC. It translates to CASSQVGGSGANVLTF.

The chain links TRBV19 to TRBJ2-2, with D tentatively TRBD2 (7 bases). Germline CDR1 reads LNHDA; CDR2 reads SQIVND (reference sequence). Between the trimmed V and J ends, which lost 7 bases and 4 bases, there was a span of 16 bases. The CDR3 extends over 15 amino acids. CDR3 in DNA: TGTGCCAGTACTAACTGGGGGGGCGGCACCGGGGAGCTGTTTTTT. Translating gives CASTNWGGGTGELFF.

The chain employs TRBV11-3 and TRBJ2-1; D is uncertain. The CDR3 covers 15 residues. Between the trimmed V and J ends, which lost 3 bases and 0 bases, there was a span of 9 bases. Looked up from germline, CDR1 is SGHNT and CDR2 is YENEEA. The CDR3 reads CASSLGGNSYNEQFF. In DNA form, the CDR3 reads TGTGCCAGCAGCTTGGGCGGAAACTCCTACAATGAGCAGTTCTTC.

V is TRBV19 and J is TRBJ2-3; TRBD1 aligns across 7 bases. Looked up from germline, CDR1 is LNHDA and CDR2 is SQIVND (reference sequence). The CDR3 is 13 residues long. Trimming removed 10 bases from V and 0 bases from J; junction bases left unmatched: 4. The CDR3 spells CATRDSSTDTQYF. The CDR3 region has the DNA TGTGCCACCCGGGACAGCAGCACAGATACGCAGTATTTT.

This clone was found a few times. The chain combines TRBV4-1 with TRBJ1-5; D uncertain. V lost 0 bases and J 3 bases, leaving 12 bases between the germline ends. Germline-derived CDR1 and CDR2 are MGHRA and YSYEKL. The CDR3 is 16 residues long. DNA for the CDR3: TGCGCCAGCAGCCAAGACTGGAGTCAGTCCAATCAGCCCCAGCATTTT. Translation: CASSQDWSQSNQPQHF.

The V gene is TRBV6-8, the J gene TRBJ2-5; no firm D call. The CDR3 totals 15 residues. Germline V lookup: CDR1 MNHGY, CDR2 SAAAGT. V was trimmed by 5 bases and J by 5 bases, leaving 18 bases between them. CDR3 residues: CASSPPKGVLETQYF. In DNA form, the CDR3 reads TGTGCCAGCAGTCCTCCGAAGGGTGTTCTGGAGACCCAGTACTTC.

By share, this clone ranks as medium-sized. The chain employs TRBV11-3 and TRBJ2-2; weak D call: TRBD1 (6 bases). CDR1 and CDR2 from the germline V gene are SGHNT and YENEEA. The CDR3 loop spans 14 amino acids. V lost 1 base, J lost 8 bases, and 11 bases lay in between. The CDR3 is CASSLGWGRGELFF. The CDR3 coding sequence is TGTGCCAGCAGCTTAGGCTGGGGGCGTGGGGAGCTGTTTTTT. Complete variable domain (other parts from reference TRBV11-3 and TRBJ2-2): EAGVVQSPRYKIIEKKQPVAFWCNPISGHNTLYWYLQNLGQGPELLIRYENEEAVDDSQLPKDRFSAERLKGVDSTLKIQPAELGDSAVYLCASSLGWGRGELFFGEGSRLTVL.

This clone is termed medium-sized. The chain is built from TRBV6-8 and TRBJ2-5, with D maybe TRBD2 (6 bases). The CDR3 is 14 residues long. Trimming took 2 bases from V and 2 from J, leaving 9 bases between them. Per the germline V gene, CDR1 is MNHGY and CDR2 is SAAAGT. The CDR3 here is CASSYLGLQETQYF. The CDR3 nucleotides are TGTGCCAGCAGTTACCTGGGACTSCAAGAGACCCAGTACTTC.

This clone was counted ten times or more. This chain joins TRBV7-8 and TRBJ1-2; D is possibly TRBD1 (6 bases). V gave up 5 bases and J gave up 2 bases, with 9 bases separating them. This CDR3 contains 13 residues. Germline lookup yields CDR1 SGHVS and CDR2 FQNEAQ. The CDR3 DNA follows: TGTGCCAGCAGCCCAGGGGCCAACTATGGCTACACCTTC. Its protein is CASSPGANYGYTF.

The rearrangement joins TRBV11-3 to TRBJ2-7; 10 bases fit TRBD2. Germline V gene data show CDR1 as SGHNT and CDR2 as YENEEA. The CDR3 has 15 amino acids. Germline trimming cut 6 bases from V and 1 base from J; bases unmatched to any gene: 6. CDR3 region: CASRITSGASYEQYF. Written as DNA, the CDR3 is TGTGCCAGCAGGATTACTAGCGGGGCTTCCTACGAGCAGTACTTC.

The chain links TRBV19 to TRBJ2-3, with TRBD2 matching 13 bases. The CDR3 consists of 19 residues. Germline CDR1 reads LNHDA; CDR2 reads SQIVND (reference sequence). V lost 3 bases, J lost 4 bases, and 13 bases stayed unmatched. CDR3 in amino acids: CASSIERTSGSGFSDTQYF. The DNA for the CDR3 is TGTGCCAGTAGTATCGAGAGGACTAGCGGGAGCGGGTTCTCAGATACGCAGTATTTT.

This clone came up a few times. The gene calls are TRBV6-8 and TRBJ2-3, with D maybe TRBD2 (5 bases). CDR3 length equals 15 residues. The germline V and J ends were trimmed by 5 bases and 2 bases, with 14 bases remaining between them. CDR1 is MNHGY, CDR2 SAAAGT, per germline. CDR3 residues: CASSLLGALTDTQYF. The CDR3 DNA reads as TGTGCCAGCAGTCTCCTGGGAGCGCTCACAGATACGCAGTATTTT.

The CDR3 bases are TGTGCCAGCAGTTACACGGGTGGGAATTCACCCCTCCACTTT. Amino acids: CASSYTGGNSPLHF. The chain links TRBV6-8 to TRBJ1-6; D is ambiguous. V was shortened by 2 bases and J by 7 bases, with 9 bases between the two germline ends. From germline, CDR1 is MNHGY and CDR2 SAAAGT. The CDR3 sequence is 14 residues long.

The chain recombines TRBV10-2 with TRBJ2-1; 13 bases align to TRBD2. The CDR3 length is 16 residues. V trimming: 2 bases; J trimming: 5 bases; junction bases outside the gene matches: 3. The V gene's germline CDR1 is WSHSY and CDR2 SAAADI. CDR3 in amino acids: CASSEAGTSGNNEQFF. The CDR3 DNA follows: TGCGCCAGCAGTGAGGCCGGGACTAGCGGGAACAATGAGCAGTTCTTC.

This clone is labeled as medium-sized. The CDR3 region is CASSTRTGNTGELFF. CDR3 nucleotide sequence: TGTGCCAGCAGTACGAGGACGGGGAACACCGGGGAGCTGTTTTTT. The gene calls are TRBV6-8 and TRBJ2-2, with D hard to call. Germline assignment: CDR1 MNHGY and CDR2 SAAAGT. Trimming removed 5 bases at V and 1 base at J, with 11 bases between. The CDR3 has 15 amino acids.

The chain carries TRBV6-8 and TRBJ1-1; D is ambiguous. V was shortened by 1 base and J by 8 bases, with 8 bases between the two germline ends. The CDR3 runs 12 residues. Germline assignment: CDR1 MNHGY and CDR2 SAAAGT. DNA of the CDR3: TGTGCCAGCAGTTACTTTTCTAGGGAAGCTTTCTTT. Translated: CASSYFSREAFF.

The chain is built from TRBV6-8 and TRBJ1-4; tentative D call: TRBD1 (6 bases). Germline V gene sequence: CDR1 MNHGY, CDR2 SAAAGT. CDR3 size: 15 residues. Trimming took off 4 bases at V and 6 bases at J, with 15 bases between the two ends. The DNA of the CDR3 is TGTGCCAGCAGTTTTCTGGGGGCGCAGGATGAAAAACTGTTTTTT. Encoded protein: CASSFLGAQDEKLFF.

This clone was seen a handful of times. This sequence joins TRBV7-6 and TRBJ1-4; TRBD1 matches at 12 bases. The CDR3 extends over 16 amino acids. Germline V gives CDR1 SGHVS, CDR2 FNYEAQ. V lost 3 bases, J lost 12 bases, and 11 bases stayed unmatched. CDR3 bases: TGTGCCAGCAGCTTGGGGGACAGGGGGCATCTCAGAGAACTGTTTTTT. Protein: CASSLGDRGHLRELFF.

This CDR3 is CASSPPLGAEQFF. The DNA of the CDR3 is TGTGCCAGCAGCCCCCCACTGGGGGCTGAGCAGTTCTTC. The chain joins TRBV28 to TRBJ2-1, with D possibly being TRBD1 (6 bases). Germline values: CDR1 MDHEN, CDR2 SYDVKM. This CDR3 spans 13 amino acids. V dropped 6 bases and J dropped 9 bases, with 15 bases sitting between them.

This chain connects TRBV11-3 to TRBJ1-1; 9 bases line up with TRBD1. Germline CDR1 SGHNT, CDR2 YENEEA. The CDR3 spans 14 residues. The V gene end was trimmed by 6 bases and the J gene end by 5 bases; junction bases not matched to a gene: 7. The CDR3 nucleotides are TGTGCCAGCAGGGAAACAGGGGGCGCGACTGAAGCTTTCTTT. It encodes CASRETGGATEAFF.

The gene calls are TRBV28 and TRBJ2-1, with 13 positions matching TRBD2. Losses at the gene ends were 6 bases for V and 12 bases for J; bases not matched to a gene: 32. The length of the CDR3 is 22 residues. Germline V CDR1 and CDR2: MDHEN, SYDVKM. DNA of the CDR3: TGTGCCAGCAGCCCGCGGACAGGGTTTGAAGTGGGGACTAGCGGGAAGAAAGTTGGGCAGTTCTTC. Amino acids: CASSPRTGFEVGTSGKKVGQFF.

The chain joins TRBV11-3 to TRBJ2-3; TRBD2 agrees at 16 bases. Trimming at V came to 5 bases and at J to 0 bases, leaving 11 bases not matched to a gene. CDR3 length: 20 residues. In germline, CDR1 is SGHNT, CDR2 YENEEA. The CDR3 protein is CASSRQGLAGGLTSTDTQYF. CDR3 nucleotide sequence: TGTGCCAGCAGCCGTCAGGGACTAGCGGGGGGGTTGACTAGCACAGATACGCAGTATTTT.

CDR3 residues: CASSSPTPNTGELFF. CDR3 coding DNA: TGTGCCAGCAGCAGTCCGACACCGAACACCGGGGAGCTGTTTTTT. The V gene is TRBV11-3, the J gene TRBJ2-2; D remains unclear. The germline CDR1 and CDR2 sequences are SGHNT and YENEEA. V lost 5 bases and J lost 0, with 10 bases in between. The CDR3 contains 15 residues.

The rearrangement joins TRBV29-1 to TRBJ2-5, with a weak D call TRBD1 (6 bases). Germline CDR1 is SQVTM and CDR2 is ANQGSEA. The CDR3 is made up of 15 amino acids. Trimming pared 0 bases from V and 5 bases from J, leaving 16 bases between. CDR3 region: CSVEDNTGIWETQYF. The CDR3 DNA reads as TGCAGCGTTGAAGATAACACAGGGATTTGGGAGACCCAGTACTTC. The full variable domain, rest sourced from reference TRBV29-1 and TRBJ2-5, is SAVISQKPSRDICQRGTSLTIQCQVDSQVTMMFWYRQQPGQSLTLIATANQGSEATYESGFVIDKFPISRPNLTFSTLTVSNMSPEDSSIYLCSVEDNTGIWETQYFGPGTRLLVL.

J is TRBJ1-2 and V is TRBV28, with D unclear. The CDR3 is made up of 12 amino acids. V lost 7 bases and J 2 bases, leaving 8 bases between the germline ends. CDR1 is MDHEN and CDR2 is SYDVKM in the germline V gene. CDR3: CASTGRNYGYTF. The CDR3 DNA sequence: TGTGCCAGCACCGGACGAAACTATGGCTACACCTTC.

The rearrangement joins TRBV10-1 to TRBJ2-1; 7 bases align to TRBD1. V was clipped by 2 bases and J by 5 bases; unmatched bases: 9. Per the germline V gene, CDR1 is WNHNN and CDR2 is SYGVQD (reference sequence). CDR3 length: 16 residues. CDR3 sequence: CASSERQGLLDNEQFF. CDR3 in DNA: TGCGCCAGCAGTGAGAGACAGGGCTTACTGGACAATGAGCAGTTCTTC.